This is a list of T cell receptor beta chains from one sample in a study of blood T cells in healthy people across ages. TCRdb processed the 5' RACE reads anew with MiXCR; each CDR3 protein has one entry. Seen here are approximately 790,000 distinct CDR3 sequences, 60% to 80% observed once, and the top ten hold 28%. Sequencing input: blood. These receptors all stem from a man between 25 and 39 years old in good health. Both conserved end residues are part of each CDR3. The D gene is left open where the match is weak. Part of the rows lack a size; the others show once, few, many or a class for expanded clones.

V,J,size,D,CDR3,DNA
TRBV20-1,TRBJ2-7,-,-,CSARVRSGYERYF,TGCAGTGCTAGAGTGCGATCTGGCTACGAGCGGTACTTC
TRBV7-6,TRBJ2-7,-,-,CASSFSERTYEQYF,TGTGCCAGCAGCTTTTCTGAGAGGACCTACGAGCAGTACTTC
TRBV29-1,TRBJ2-5,-,TRBD1,CSVFGQGVWETQYF,TGCAGCGTTTTTGGACAGGGCGTGTGGGAGACCCAGTACTTC
TRBV5-1,TRBJ1-1,-,-,CASSLGAREAFF,TGCGCCAGCAGCTTGGGGGCCCGTGAAGCTTTCTTT
TRBV5-1,TRBJ2-1,few,-,CASSLGPGDEQFF,TGCGCCAGCAGCTTGGGCCCGGGGGATGAGCAGTTCTTC
TRBV15,TRBJ1-5,-,TRBD1,CATSFDRVNQPQHF,TGTGCCACCAGCTTCGACAGGGTGAATCAGCCCCAGCATTTT
TRBV28,TRBJ1-5,-,-,CASSLFELVSNQPQHF,TGTGCCAGCAGTTTATTTGAGCTCGTTAGCAATCAGCCCCAGCATTTT
TRBV12-3/TRBV12-4,TRBJ2-7,-,-,CASSARTAYEQYF,TGTGCCAGCAGTGCGAGGACAGCCTACGAGCAGTACTTC
TRBV20-1,TRBJ2-5,-,TRBD1,CSAFPVQGAGETQYF,TGCAGTGCTTTCCCCGTCCAGGGGGCAGGGGAGACCCAGTACTTC
TRBV4-1,TRBJ2-7,-,TRBD2,CASSQAPGTSGYEQYF,TGCGCCAGCAGCCAAGCTCCCGGGACTAGCGGCTACGAGCAGTACTTC
TRBV5-4,TRBJ2-5,-,-,CASSLSSRVDETQYF,TGTGCCAGCAGCTTATCGTCCAGGGTGGACGAGACCCAGTACTTC
TRBV20-1,TRBJ1-2,-,-,CSASQVPSYGYTF,TGCAGTGCTAGTCAAGTGCCCAGCTATGGCTACACCTTC
TRBV7-3,TRBJ1-1,-,-,CASSPTVNTEAFF,TGTGCCAGCAGCCCGACGGTGAACACTGAAGCTTTCTTT
TRBV28,TRBJ2-1,-,TRBD2,CASSLTSGFDNEQFF,TGTGCCAGCAGTTTGACTAGCGGGTTCGACAATGAGCAGTTCTTC
TRBV25-1,TRBJ2-2,-,-,CASSELWDTGELFF,TGTGCCAGCAGTGAATTGTGGGACACCGGGGAGCTGTTTTTT
TRBV7-8,TRBJ1-5,-,-,CASSLEGPYSNQPQHF,TGTGCCAGCAGCTTAGAGGGACCCTATAGCAATCAGCCCCAGCATTTT
TRBV4-3,TRBJ2-7,few,-,CASSQAQRYYEQYF,TGCGCCAGCAGCCAAGCACAGAGATACTACGAGCAGTACTTC
TRBV4-1,TRBJ2-7,-,TRBD2,CASSQGLAGPWYEQYF,TGCGCCAGCAGCCAAGGACTAGCGGGGCCATGGTACGAGCAGTACTTC
TRBV6-1,TRBJ2-5,-,TRBD2,CASSGLAASQETQYF,TGTGCCAGCTCAGGACTAGCGGCTTCTCAAGAGACCCAGTACTTC
TRBV9,TRBJ2-3,-,TRBD2,CASSVEGGKSTDTQYF,TGTGCCAGCAGCGTAGAGGGAGGGAAAAGCACAGATACGCAGTATTTT
TRBV12-3/TRBV12-4,TRBJ2-5,-,-,CASSLGQLLETQYF,TGTGCCAGCAGTCTCGGACAGCTCCTAGAGACCCAGTACTTC
TRBV28,TRBJ2-7,once,TRBD2,CASSSILAGGRNEQYF,TGTGCCAGCAGCTCAATACTAGCGGGGGGGCGAAACGAGCAGTACTTC
TRBV15,TRBJ1-2,-,TRBD1,CATSRDLDRAHGYTF,TGTGCCACCAGCAGAGATTTGGACAGGGCACATGGCTACACCTTC
TRBV5-5,TRBJ2-1,-,-,CASSLSGPQLNEQFF,TGTGCCAGCAGCTTGTCGGGACCGCAACTAAATGAGCAGTTCTTC
TRBV12-3/TRBV12-4,TRBJ2-1,-,-,CAGSLNRWNEQFF,TGTGCCGGCAGTCTTAACAGGTGGAATGAGCAGTTCTTC
TRBV9,TRBJ2-7,-,TRBD1,CASSATGASYEQYF,TGTGCCAGCAGCGCGACAGGGGCCTCCTACGAGCAGTACTTC
TRBV20-1,TRBJ2-7,few,TRBD2,CSARLPSSGAYF,TGCAGTGCTAGACTACCTTCTAGCGGGGCGTACTTC
TRBV20-1,TRBJ2-7,-,-,CSARDINSYEQYF,TGCAGTGCTAGGGACATCAACTCCTACGAGCAGTACTTC
TRBV2,TRBJ2-7,once,TRBD2,CASREPGLAAYEQYF,TGTGCCAGCAGGGAACCGGGACTAGCGGCATACGAGCAGTACTTC
TRBV27,TRBJ2-4,-,-,CASSSGFQLAKNIQYF,TGTGCCAGCAGTTCCGGCTTTCAACTAGCCAAAAACATTCAGTACTTC
TRBV12-3/TRBV12-4,TRBJ2-1,-,TRBD2,CASSLAGVHSYNEQFF,TGTGCCAGCAGTTTGGCGGGGGTCCACTCCTACAATGAGCAGTTCTTC
TRBV6-5,TRBJ2-4,few,TRBD1,CASSSLGQGNIQYF,TGTGCCAGCAGTTCCCTCGGACAGGGGAACATTCAGTACTTC
TRBV2,TRBJ2-7,few,-,CAGGTGNSYEQYF,TGTGCCGGTGGCACGGGGAACTCCTACGAGCAGTACTTC
TRBV7-7,TRBJ2-5,-,-,CASSLHRQETQYF,TGTGCTAGCAGCTTGCACAGGCAAGAGACCCAGTACTTC
TRBV7-9,TRBJ1-4,-,TRBD1,CASSQGQGKEKLFF,TGTGCCAGCAGCCAGGGACAGGGGAAGGAAAAACTGTTTTTT
TRBV4-2,TRBJ2-5,-,-,CASSQVGWETQYF,TGTGCCAGCAGCCAAGTGGGTTGGGAGACCCAGTACTTC
TRBV12-3/TRBV12-4,TRBJ2-1,-,-,CASSLVQGTGGGKGNNEQFF,TGTGCCAGCAGTTTGGTACAGGGCACCGGGGGAGGTAAGGGTAACAATGAGCAGTTCTTC
TRBV12-3/TRBV12-4,TRBJ2-5,-,TRBD2,CASSLWRGGSETQYF,TGTGCCAGCAGTTTATGGCGGGGGGGCTCGGAGACCCAGTACTTC
TRBV5-5,TRBJ1-2,-,-,CASSLGPAGASVYGYTF,TGTGCCAGCAGCTTGGGTCCGGCAGGAGCCTCCGTCTATGGCTACACCTTC
TRBV3-1,TRBJ2-5,-,-,CASSQALRYRDQETQYF,TGTGCCAGCAGCCAAGCTCTTAGGTACAGGGACCAAGAGACCCAGTACTTC
TRBV6-1,TRBJ2-1,-,-,CASSRDSPASGDEQFF,TGTGCCAGCAGTAGGGACTCCCCTGCAAGCGGCGATGAGCAGTTCTTC
TRBV14,TRBJ2-7,few,-,CASRAGTAYEQYF,TGTGCCAGCAGAGCCGGGACCGCCTACGAGCAGTACTTC
TRBV28,TRBJ1-1,-,-,CASPPSGGDGTEAFF,TGTGCCAGCCCTCCGTCGGGGGGCGATGGAACTGAAGCTTTCTTT
TRBV13,TRBJ2-1,-,-,CASSLIERGTYNEQFF,TGTGCCAGCAGCTTAATCGAGAGAGGGACCTACAATGAGCAGTTCTTC
TRBV3-1,TRBJ2-7,-,TRBD1,CASSPTGGHEQYF,TGTGCCAGCAGCCCGACAGGGGGCCACGAGCAGTACTTC
TRBV29-1,TRBJ2-2,-,TRBD1,CSVRTGQGNTGELFF,TGTAGCGTGCGCACGGGACAGGGGAACACCGGGGAGCTGTTTTTT
TRBV11-2,TRBJ2-6,-,TRBD1,CASSLGIVTTGSGANVLTF,TGTGCCAGCAGCTTAGGGATAGTTACGACAGGGTCTGGGGCCAACGTCCTGACTTTC
TRBV27,TRBJ1-5,-,TRBD1,CASSSISPKRDRGNQPQHF,TGTGCCAGCAGTTCGATATCCCCGAAAAGGGACAGGGGGAATCAGCCCCAGCATTTT
TRBV6-6,TRBJ2-7,-,-,CASSRHRGLYEQYF,TGTGCCAGCAGTCGGCACAGGGGACTCTACGAGCAGTACTTC
TRBV12-3/TRBV12-4,TRBJ2-7,-,TRBD2,CASSFPRLAGGTYEQYF,TGTGCCAGCAGTTTCCCGAGACTAGCGGGGGGAACCTACGAGCAGTACTTC